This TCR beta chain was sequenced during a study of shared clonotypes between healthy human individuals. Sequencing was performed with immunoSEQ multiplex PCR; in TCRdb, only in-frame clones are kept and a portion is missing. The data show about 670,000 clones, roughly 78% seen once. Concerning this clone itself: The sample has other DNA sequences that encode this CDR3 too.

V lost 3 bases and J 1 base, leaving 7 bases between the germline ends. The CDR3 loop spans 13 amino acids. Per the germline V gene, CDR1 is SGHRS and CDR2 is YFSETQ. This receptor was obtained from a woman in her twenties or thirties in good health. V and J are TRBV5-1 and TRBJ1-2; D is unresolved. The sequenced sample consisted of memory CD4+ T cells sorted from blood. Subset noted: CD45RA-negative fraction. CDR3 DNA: TGCGCCAGCAGCTCGGCGGGTAACTATGGCTACACCTTC. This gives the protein CASSSAGNYGYTF.